This passage covers 2 T cell receptor beta chains from one sample sequenced in a study of cytomegalovirus exposure and HLA in healthy donors (dated by TCRdb to about 2017). The library was made by the immunoSEQ multiplex PCR assay. For the multiplex PCR, a mixture combining 60 forward primers for TCR Vbeta segments and 13 reverse primers for TCR Jbeta segments was used. Drawn from immuneACCESS, this table holds only the in-frame rearrangements with V and J called that TCRdb kept. Clones are partly lost; checked studies trace under half to an unresolved V gene and leave the rest unexplained. The sample yields about 160,000 clones; around 76% were counted once. The top ten clonotypes cover less than 1.6% of the sample. Source material: PBMCs. These receptors all come from a girl aged 10 to 17 in good health and CMV-seropositive.

This chain joins TRBV27 and TRBJ2-1, with TRBD2 matching over 11 bases. V gave up 3 bases and J gave up 6 bases; unmatched junction bases: 4. The CDR3 has 15 amino acids. The germline V gene encodes CDR1 MNHEY and CDR2 SMNVEV (reference sequence). CDR3 amino acids: CASSLTSGTSNEQFF. The DNA for the CDR3 is TGTGCCAGCAGTTTGACTAGCGGGACTTCCAATGAGCAGTTCTTC.

This clone was detected only once. The chain recombines TRBV2 with TRBJ2-3; D is ambiguous. V gave up 9 bases and J gave up 6 bases, with 16 bases separating them. Germline CDR1 SNHLY, CDR2 FYNNEI. There are 13 residues in the CDR3. The CDR3 reads CASAPLIWDTQYF. The CDR3 DNA reads as TGTGCCAGTGCTCCACTTATCTGGGATACGCAGTATTTT.